This T cell receptor beta chain was sequenced for a study of control samples from healthy donors and cancer patients. TCRdb keeps only in-frame clones here, not all; method: immunoSEQ multiplex PCR. The top ten hold around 8.7% of the sample, which has approximately 120,000 clones, roughly 84% seen once. Germline V gene lookup returns CDR1 ENHRY and CDR2 SYGVKD. There are 16 residues in the CDR3. The V gene lost 4 bases and the J gene lost 8 bases, with 21 bases spanning the gap. This clone came up once. This TCR came from a man in his forties in good health. This chain uses TRBV10-3 with TRBJ2-1; the D gene could be TRBD1 or TRBD2 (5 bases each). The sample comprised blood. CDR3 nucleotides: TGTGCCATCAGTGGGCAGAGGGGCCTAGCTAACCATGAGCAGTTCTTC. Protein product: CAISGQRGLANHEQFF.